A single sample is the source of the 21 T cell receptor beta chains below, sequenced in a study of T cell repertoires in cytomegalovirus infection. MiXCR was run by TCRdb on the reads, yielding one entry per CDR3 protein. The sample holds 350,000 to 550,000 distinct CDR3 sequences, about 33% seen once. The specimen was PBMCs. The source is a human donor in good health (CMV status not recorded). Some clones in this sample may be carry-over from other donors' samples.

The J gene is TRBJ2-2, the V gene TRBV11-2; possibly TRBD2 for D (5 bases). CDR3 length: 15 amino acids. Germline V gene data show CDR1 as SGHAT and CDR2 as FQNNGV. Trimming pared 6 bases from V and 2 bases from J, leaving 13 bases between. The DNA for the CDR3 is TGTGCCAGCAGGCCCGGGAAAGCTAACACCGGGGAGCTGTTTTTT. Amino acid sequence: CASRPGKANTGELFF. The complete variable domain, with remaining parts taken from reference TRBV11-2 and TRBJ2-2, reads EAGVAQSPRYKIIEKRQSVAFWCNPISGHATLYWYQQILGQGPKLLIQFQNNGVVDDSQLPKDRFSAERLKGVDSTLKIQPAKLEDSAVYLCASRPGKANTGELFFGEGSRLTVL.

This clonotype was seen a handful of times. This sequence joins TRBV10-3 and TRBJ1-4; D possibly corresponds to TRBD1 (5 bases). V was trimmed by 6 bases and J by 2 bases, leaving 16 bases between them. The germline V gene has CDR1 ENHRY and CDR2 SYGVKD. The CDR3 spans 16 residues. CDR3: CAISPRDLSTNEKLFF. Here the CDR3 DNA reads TGTGCCATCAGCCCCCGGGACCTTTCCACTAATGAAAAACTGTTTTTT.

The V gene is TRBV7-9, the J gene TRBJ1-6, with D uncertain. Germline V gene data show CDR1 as SEHNR and CDR2 as FQNEAQ (reference sequence). This CDR3 spans 13 amino acids. Trimming pared 0 bases from V and 6 bases from J, leaving 3 bases between. The CDR3 here is CASSLALNSPLHF. In DNA form, the CDR3 reads TGTGCCAGCAGCTTAGCGCTTAATTCACCCCTCCACTTT.

The rearrangement uses TRBV29-1 and TRBJ2-3; D is unclear. The CDR3 runs to 11 residues. Germline-derived CDR1 and CDR2 are SQVTM and ANQGSEA. Trimming cost V 4 bases and J 4 bases, with 6 bases left between them. CDR3 DNA sequence: TGCAGCGTTGGAACCTCAGATACGCAGTATTTT. Translation gives CSVGTSDTQYF.

This chain joins TRBV7-2 and TRBJ2-7, with 8 nucleotides matching TRBD1. Looked up from germline, CDR1 is SGHTA and CDR2 is FQGNSA. V gave up 5 bases and J gave up 2 bases; unmatched junction bases: 8. This CDR3 has 15 amino acids. DNA for the CDR3: TGTGCCAGCAGCCCCCCGGACAGGGCCCCCTACGAGCAGTACTTC. It yields the protein CASSPPDRAPYEQYF.

This clonotype was recorded at least ten times. The chain has TRBV11-2 and TRBJ2-7, with D perhaps TRBD2 (6 bases). This CDR3 region has 14 residues. The germline gives CDR1 SGHAT, CDR2 FQNNGV. Between the trimmed V and J ends, which lost 1 base and 2 bases, there was a span of 9 bases. The CDR3 sequence is CASSLVGGAYEQYF. In nucleotides, the CDR3 is TGTGCCAGCAGCTTAGTGGGCGGGGCCTACGAGCAGTACTTC.

This clonotype was detected a few times. The V gene is TRBV5-4, the J gene TRBJ1-4; D gene ambiguous. The germline V gene encodes CDR1 SGHNT and CDR2 YYREEE (reference sequence). The CDR3 spans 16 residues. V was clipped by 0 bases and J by 0 bases, with 9 bases between them. The DNA for the CDR3 is TGTGCCAGCAGCTTGGCGTCAGGCTCAACTAATGAAAAACTGTTTTTT. Protein: CASSLASGSTNEKLFF. Using reference TRBV5-4 and TRBJ1-4 for the parts outside the CDR3, the full variable domain is ETGVTQSPTHLIKTRGQQVTLRCSSQSGHNTVSWYQQALGQGPQFIFQYYREEENGRGNFPPRFSGLQFPNYSSELNVNALELDDSALYLCASSLASGSTNEKLFFGSGTQLSVL.

Concerning this clonotype: A read error may account for a junction end that differs from germline. The rearrangement links TRBV4-2 to TRBJ1-2, with D unresolved. The CDR3 is made up of 13 amino acids. From germline, CDR1 is LGHNA and CDR2 YNFKEQ. The CDR3 is CSSSLRTADGYTF. CDR3 bases: TGTTCCAGCAGCCTTCGGACGGCCGATGGCTACACCTTC.

This chain connects TRBV19 to TRBJ1-2, with D possibly TRBD1 on 5 matching bases. This CDR3 contains 15 residues. Trimming removed 4 bases from V and 4 bases from J, with 16 bases in between. Germline V gene lookup returns CDR1 LNHDA and CDR2 SQIVND (reference sequence). Written as DNA, the CDR3 is TGTGCCAGTAGTACGCCCGACACAGGACTCTATGGCTACACCTTC. Protein: CASSTPDTGLYGYTF. The full variable domain, completed using reference TRBV19 and TRBJ1-2, is DGGITQSPKYLFRKEGQNVTLSCEQNLNHDAMYWYRQDPGQGLRLIYYSQIVNDFQKGDIAEGYSVSREKKESFPLTVTSAQKNPTAFYLCASSTPDTGLYGYTFGSGTRLTVV.

The gene calls are TRBV6-5 and TRBJ2-7; no definite D call. Between the trimmed V and J ends, which lost 0 bases and 3 bases, there was a span of 12 bases. Germline V gives CDR1 MNHEY, CDR2 SVGAGI. This CDR3 spans 15 amino acids. The CDR3 sequence is CASSYSSLQIYEQYF. CDR3 bases: TGTGCCAGCAGTTACTCGTCGTTACAGATCTACGAGCAGTACTTC.

The V gene is TRBV5-1, the J gene TRBJ1-1; D gene unclear. Germline V lookup: CDR1 SGHRS, CDR2 YFSETQ. This CDR3 is built from 14 residues. V lost 5 bases and J 0 bases, leaving 11 bases between the germline ends. CDR3 amino acids: CASSAGKMNTEAFF. CDR3 DNA sequence: TGCGCCAGCAGTGCAGGAAAGATGAACACTGAAGCTTTCTTT.

Remarks on this clonotype: This may arise from a read error, as a much more abundant clone is one base away. The V call is TRBV7-9, the J call TRBJ2-3; D is unresolved. The germline CDR1 and CDR2 sequences are SEHNR and FQNEAQ (reference sequence). The CDR3 consists of 12 residues. The CDR3 DNA follows: TGTGCCAGCAGCTTCCCCCCAGATACGCATTATTTT. Translated, it gives CASSFPPDTHYF.

Comments on this clonotype: Sequence at one end of the junction differs from germline and may be a read error. The chain uses TRBV7-2 and TRBJ2-5; D gene uncertain. Germline V lookup: CDR1 SGHTA, CDR2 FQGNSA. The length of the CDR3 is 15 residues. The CDR3 region has the DNA TGTGCCAGCAGCGTCGGAAAGGCTATGCAAGAGACCCCGTCCTTC. It encodes CASSVGKAMQETPSF.

This clonotype was seen only a few times. The chain joins TRBV6-5 to TRBJ2-7, with D possibly TRBD1 on 5 matching bases. Trimming took 7 bases from V and 2 from J, leaving 21 bases between them. The germline V gene has CDR1 MNHEY and CDR2 SVGAGI. The CDR3 extends over 16 amino acids. The CDR3 sequence: CASKESIDSAPYEQYF. CDR3 coding DNA: TGTGCCAGCAAAGAATCAATAGACAGCGCTCCCTACGAGCAGTACTTC.

This chain joins TRBV5-1 and TRBJ1-6; 8 positions match TRBD1. Trimming took 4 bases from V and 8 from J; bases not matched to a gene: 8. Per germline, CDR1 SGHRS and CDR2 YFSETQ. The CDR3 sequence is 15 residues long. The CDR3 region is CASSRTTGEDSPLHF. CDR3 DNA: TGCGCCAGCAGCAGAACGACAGGGGAGGATTCACCCCTCCACTTT.

This rearrangement joins TRBV10-1 to TRBJ1-5, with TRBD1 as a possible D gene (5 bases). V was pared by 0 bases and J by 7 bases, with 13 bases between. Germline-derived CDR1 and CDR2 are WNHNN and SYGVQD (reference sequence). The CDR3 covers 15 residues. CDR3 nucleotide sequence: TGCGCCAGCAGTGAGTCGTCAGGGTTGGGGCAGCCCCAGCATTTT. As protein: CASSESSGLGQPQHF.

This clonotype was picked up a small number of times. An end of the junction does not agree with germline; a read error may underlie this. The gene calls are TRBV7-7 and TRBJ2-1, with TRBD2 identical over 11 bases. The germline V gene encodes CDR1 SSHAT and CDR2 FNYEAQ (reference sequence). CDR3 length equals 16 residues. The CDR3 is CASSPSGTSGYNEQFF. The CDR3 coding sequence is TGTGCTAGCAGCCCGTCCGGGACTAGCGGCTACAATGAGCAGTTCTTC.

The chain employs TRBV19 and TRBJ1-1; D is undetermined. Deletions cut 5 bases from V and 0 bases from J, with 10 bases between. This CDR3 region has 14 residues. Germline V gene data show CDR1 as LNHDA and CDR2 as SQIVND (reference sequence). The CDR3 loop is CASSFWDLNTEAFF. CDR3 nucleotide sequence: TGTGCCAGTAGTTTTTGGGATTTGAACACTGAAGCTTTCTTT. Variable domain in full (rest from reference TRBV19 and TRBJ1-1): DGGITQSPKYLFRKEGQNVTLSCEQNLNHDAMYWYRQDPGQGLRLIYYSQIVNDFQKGDIAEGYSVSREKKESFPLTVTSAQKNPTAFYLCASSFWDLNTEAFFGQGTRLTVV.

This clonotype came up a few times. The rearrangement uses TRBV4-1 and TRBJ1-2, with no clear D. V gave up 4 bases and J gave up 7 bases, with 16 bases separating them. The CDR3 covers 14 residues. CDR1 is MGHRA and CDR2 is YSYEKL in the germline V gene. The CDR3 region is CASSPRNGVGGYTF. CDR3 nucleotide sequence: TGCGCCAGCAGCCCTCGTAACGGGGTGGGTGGCTACACCTTC.

This clonotype was counted between two and nine times. Here the CDR3 DNA reads TGTGCCAGCAGCTTGAGGGTTAACTATGGCTACACCTTC. Its protein product is CASSLRVNYGYTF. V gene TRBV5-6 combines with J gene TRBJ1-2; no definite D call. The V end lost 1 base, the J end lost 1 base, and 5 bases lay between the germline ends. From germline, CDR1 is SGHDT and CDR2 YYEEEE. The CDR3 consists of 13 residues.

The table lists this clonotype with a few counts. The genes are TRBV11-2 and TRBJ1-1; D uncertain. The CDR3 runs 13 residues. CDR1 and CDR2 (germline): SGHAT, FQNNGV. Trimming took off 2 bases at V and 1 base at J, with 5 bases between the two ends. CDR3 sequence (DNA): TGTGCCAGCAGCTTATACACGAACACTGAAGCTTTCTTT. Amino acids: CASSLYTNTEAFF.